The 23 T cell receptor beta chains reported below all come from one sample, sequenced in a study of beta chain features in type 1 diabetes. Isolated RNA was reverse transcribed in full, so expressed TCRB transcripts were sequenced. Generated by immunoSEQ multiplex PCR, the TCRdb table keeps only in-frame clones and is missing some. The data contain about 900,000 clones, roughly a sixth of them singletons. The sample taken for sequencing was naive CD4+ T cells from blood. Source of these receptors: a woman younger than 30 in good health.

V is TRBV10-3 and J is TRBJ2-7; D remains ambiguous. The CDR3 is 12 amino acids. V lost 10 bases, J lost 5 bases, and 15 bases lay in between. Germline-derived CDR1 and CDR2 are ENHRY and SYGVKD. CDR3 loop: CATTFGQDEQYF. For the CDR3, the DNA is TGTGCCACCACCTTTGGGCAGGACGAGCAGTACTTC.

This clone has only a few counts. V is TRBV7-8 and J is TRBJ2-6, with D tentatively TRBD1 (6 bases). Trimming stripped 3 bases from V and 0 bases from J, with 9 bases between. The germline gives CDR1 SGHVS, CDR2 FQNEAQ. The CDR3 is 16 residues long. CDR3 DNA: TGTGCCAGCAGCTTGACAGGCTTCTCTGGGGCCAACGTCCTGACTTTC. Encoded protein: CASSLTGFSGANVLTF.

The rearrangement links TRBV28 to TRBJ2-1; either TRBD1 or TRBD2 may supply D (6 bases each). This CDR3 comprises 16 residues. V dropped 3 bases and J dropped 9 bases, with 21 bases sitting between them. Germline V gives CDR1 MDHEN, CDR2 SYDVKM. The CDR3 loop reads CASSLGRVGGHSEQFF. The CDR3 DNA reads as TGTGCCAGCAGTTTGGGCAGGGTTGGGGGGCACAGTGAGCAGTTCTTC.

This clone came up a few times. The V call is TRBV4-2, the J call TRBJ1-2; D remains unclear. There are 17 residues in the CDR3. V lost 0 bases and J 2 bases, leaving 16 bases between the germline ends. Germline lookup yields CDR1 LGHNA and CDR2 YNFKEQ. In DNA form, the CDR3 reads TGTGCCAGCAGCCAAGAGTGGCGGGTGAAGACAAACTATGGCTACACCTTC. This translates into CASSQEWRVKTNYGYTF.

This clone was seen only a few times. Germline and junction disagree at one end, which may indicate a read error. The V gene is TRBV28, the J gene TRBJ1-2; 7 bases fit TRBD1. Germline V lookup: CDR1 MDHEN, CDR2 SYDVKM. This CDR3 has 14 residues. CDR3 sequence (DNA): TGTGCCATCAGTACCGGGACAGAGTACGATGGCTACACCTTC. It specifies CAISTGTEYDGYTF.

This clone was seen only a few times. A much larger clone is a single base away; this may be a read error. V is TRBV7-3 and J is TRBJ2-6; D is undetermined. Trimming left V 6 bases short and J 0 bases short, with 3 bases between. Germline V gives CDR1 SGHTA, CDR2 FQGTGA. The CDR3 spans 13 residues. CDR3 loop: CASSHSGANVLTF. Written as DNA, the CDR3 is TGTGCCAGCAGTCACTCTGGGGCCAACGTCCTGACTTTC.

CDR3 sequence: CATSTIQADYNEQFF. The CDR3 nucleotides are TGTGCCACCAGCACCATCCAGGCGGACTACAATGAGCAGTTCTTC. The rearrangement links TRBV15 to TRBJ2-1, with D unclear. CDR3 length: 15 amino acids. Germline assignment: CDR1 LNHNV and CDR2 YYDKDF (reference sequence). V lost 4 bases and J 3 bases, leaving 13 bases between the germline ends.

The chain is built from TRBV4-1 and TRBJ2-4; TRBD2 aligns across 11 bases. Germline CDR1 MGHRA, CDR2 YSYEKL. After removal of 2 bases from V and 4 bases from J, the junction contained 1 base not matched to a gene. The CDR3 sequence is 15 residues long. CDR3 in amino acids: CASSQIAGGKNIQYF. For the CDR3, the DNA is TGCGCCAGCAGCCAAATAGCGGGAGGGAAAAACATTCAGTACTTC.

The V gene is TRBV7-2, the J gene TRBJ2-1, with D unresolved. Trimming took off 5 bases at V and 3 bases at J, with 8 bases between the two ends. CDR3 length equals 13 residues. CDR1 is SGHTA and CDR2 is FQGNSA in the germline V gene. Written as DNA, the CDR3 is TGTGCCAGCAGCCCAGGATTCTACAATGAGCAGTTCTTC. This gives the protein CASSPGFYNEQFF. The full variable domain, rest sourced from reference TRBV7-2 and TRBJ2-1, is GAGVSQSPSNKVTEKGKDVELRCDPISGHTALYWYRQSLGQGLEFLIYFQGNSAPDKSGLPSDRFSAERTGGSVSTLTIQRTQQEDSAVYLCASSPGFYNEQFFGPGTRLTVL.

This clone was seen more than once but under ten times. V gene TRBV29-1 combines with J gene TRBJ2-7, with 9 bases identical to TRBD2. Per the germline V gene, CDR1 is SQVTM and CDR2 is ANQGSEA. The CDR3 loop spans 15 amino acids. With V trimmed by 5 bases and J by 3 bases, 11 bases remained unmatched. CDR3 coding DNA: TGCAGCGTTAGAGAAGGACTAGCGAACGACTACGAGCAGTACTTC. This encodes CSVREGLANDYEQYF.

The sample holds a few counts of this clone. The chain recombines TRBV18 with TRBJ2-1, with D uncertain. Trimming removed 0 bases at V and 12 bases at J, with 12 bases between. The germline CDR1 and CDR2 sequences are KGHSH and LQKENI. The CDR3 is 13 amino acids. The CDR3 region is CASSPPTGESQFF. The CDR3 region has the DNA TGTGCCAGCTCACCACCGACCGGCGAATCGCAGTTCTTC.

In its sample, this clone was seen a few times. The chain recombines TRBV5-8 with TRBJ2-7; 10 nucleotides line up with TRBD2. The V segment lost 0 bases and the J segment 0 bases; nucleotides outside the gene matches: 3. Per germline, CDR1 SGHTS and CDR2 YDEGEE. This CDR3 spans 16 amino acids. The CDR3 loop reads CASSLEASGGSYEQYF. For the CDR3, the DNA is TGTGCCAGCAGCTTGGAAGCTAGCGGGGGCTCCTACGAGCAGTACTTC.

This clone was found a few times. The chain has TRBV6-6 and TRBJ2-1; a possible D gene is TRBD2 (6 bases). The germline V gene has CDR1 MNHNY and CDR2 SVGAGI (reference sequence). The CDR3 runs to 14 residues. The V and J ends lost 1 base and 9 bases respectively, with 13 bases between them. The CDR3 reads CASSYFGGPGEQFF. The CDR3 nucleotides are TGTGCCAGCAGTTACTTTGGAGGGCCGGGTGAGCAGTTCTTC.

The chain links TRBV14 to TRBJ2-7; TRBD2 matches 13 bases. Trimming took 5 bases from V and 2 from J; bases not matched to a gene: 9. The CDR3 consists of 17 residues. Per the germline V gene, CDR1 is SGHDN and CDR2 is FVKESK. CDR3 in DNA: TGTGCCAGCAGCGCGAGGACTAGCGGGAGTTCCCCCTACGAGCAGTACTTC. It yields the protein CASSARTSGSSPYEQYF.

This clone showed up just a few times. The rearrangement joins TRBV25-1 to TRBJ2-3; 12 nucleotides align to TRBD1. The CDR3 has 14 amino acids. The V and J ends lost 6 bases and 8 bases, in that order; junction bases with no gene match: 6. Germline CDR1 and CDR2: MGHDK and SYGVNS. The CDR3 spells CASRGQGAVGTQYF. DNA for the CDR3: TGTGCCAGCAGGGGACAGGGGGCGGTGGGTACGCAGTATTTT.

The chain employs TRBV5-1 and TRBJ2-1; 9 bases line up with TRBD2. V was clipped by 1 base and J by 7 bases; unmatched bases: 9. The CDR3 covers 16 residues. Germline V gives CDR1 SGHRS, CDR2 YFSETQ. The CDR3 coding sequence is TGCGCCAGCAGCTTGCTTTTAGCGGGAGTGAGGAATGAGCAGTTCTTC. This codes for CASSLLLAGVRNEQFF.

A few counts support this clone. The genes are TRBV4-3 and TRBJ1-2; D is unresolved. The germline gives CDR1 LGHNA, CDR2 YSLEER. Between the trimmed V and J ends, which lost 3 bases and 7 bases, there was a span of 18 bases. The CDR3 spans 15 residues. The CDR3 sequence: CASSQLAGRRGGYTF. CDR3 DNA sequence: TGCGCCAGCAGCCAGCTAGCCGGCCGCCGGGGTGGCTACACCTTC.

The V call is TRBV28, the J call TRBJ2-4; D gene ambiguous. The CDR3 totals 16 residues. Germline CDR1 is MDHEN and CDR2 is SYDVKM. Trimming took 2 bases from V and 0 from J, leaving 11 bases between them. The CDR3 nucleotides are TGTGCCAGCAGTTTAGCCGGAAGAACAGCCAAAAACATTCAGTACTTC. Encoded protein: CASSLAGRTAKNIQYF.

CDR3: CASSLDRTLEQYF. The CDR3 DNA reads TGTGCCAGCAGCTTAGACAGGACCCTCGAGCAGTACTTC. This chain links TRBV7-2 with TRBJ2-7; possibly TRBD1 for D (5 bases). The CDR3 length is 13 residues. CDR1 and CDR2 (germline): SGHTA, FQGNSA. V was pared by 1 base and J by 6 bases, with 10 bases between.

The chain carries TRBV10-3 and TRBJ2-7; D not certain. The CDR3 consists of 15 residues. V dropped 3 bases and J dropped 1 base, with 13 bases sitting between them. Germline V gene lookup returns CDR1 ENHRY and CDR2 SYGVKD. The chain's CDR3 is CAISDPSAHSYEQYF. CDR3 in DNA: TGTGCCATCAGTGATCCCAGCGCCCATTCCTACGAGCAGTACTTC.

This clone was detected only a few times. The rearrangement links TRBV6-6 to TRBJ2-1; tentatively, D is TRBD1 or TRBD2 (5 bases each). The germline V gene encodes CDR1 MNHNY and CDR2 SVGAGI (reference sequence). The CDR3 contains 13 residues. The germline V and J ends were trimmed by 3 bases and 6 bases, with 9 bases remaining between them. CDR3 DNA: TGTGCCAGCAGTTATCCTGGGGGCAATGAGCAGTTCTTC. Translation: CASSYPGGNEQFF.

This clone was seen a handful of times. The CDR3 region is CASSPGTGTNTEAFF. DNA for the CDR3: TGTGCCAGTAGTCCCGGGACAGGGACGAACACTGAAGCTTTCTTT. The chain has TRBV19 and TRBJ1-1; 9 nucleotides match TRBD1. This CDR3 region has 15 residues. J was trimmed by 1 base and V by 5 bases; bases with no gene match: 5. CDR1 and CDR2 (germline): LNHDA, SQIVND (reference sequence). Combining the CDR3 with reference TRBV19 and TRBJ1-1 gives the whole variable domain DGGITQSPKYLFRKEGQNVTLSCEQNLNHDAMYWYRQDPGQGLRLIYYSQIVNDFQKGDIAEGYSVSREKKESFPLTVTSAQKNPTAFYLCASSPGTGTNTEAFFGQGTRLTVV.

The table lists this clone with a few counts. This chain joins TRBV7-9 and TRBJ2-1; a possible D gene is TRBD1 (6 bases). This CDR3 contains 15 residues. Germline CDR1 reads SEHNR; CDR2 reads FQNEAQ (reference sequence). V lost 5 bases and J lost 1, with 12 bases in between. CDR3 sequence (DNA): TGTGCCAGCAGCGCGAGGACAGTATCCTACAATGAGCAGTTCTTC. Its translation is CASSARTVSYNEQFF.